This TCR beta chain was sequenced in a study of cytomegalovirus exposure and HLA in healthy donors. Regarding the study as a whole: Later, an analysis found that common viral pathogens appeared to be linked with several of the most significant clusters. Donor immune exposure was known only as CMV serostatus. Presence/absence analyses supposed approximately even sequencing depth among donors.

This CDR3 has 15 residues. Germline V lookup: CDR1 SSHAT, CDR2 FNYEAQ (reference sequence). This clone showed up just a few times. Its antigen is undetermined. The germline gene is not matched at one end of the junction; a read error may be the cause. Primers: 60 Vbeta forward and 13 Jbeta reverse. The method was immunoSEQ multiplex PCR; TCRdb's version includes in-frame clones alone and lacks a portion of them. This sample has about 180,000 clones, with about three quarters found just once. The sequenced material came from PBMCs. The clonotype was recovered from a woman aged 50 to 60 in good health and CMV-seropositive. The V and J genes are TRBV7-7 and TRBJ2-5, with a weak D call TRBD1 (5 bases). The chain's CDR3 is CASSLAPGPMQTQYF. CDR3 in DNA: TGTGCTAGCAGCTTAGCCCCAGGGCCGATGCAGACCCAGTACTTC.